What follows is one T cell receptor beta chain and its context. No antigen is known for it. Data came from immunoSEQ multiplex PCR; TCRdb stores just in-frame clones and leaves some out. This sample has about 110,000 clones, with 92% found just once. Germline assignment: CDR1 MNHEY and CDR2 SMNVEV (reference sequence). This CDR3 is built from 14 residues. The J segment lost 6 bases and the V segment lost 2 bases, leaving 3 bases of the junction unmatched. This sample stems from a study of siplizumab effects on memory and regulatory T cells. Study outcomes and limitations: Siplizumab gave mappable alloreactive CD4+ clones an average Treg-derived fraction of around 70%, against around 30% in controls. The apparent diversity of naive T cells exceeded that of memory cells, and naive T cells seemed to make a major contribution to the alloresponse.

The sequencing input was Tregs sorted from blood. This TCR came from a human donor in good health. This chain connects TRBV27 to TRBJ2-1, with 8 bases that match TRBD1. CDR3 nucleotide sequence: TGTGCCAGCAGTTTAGACAGGGGTGGCAATGAGCAGTTCTTC. Translating gives CASSLDRGGNEQFF.